The rows below give T cell receptor beta chains drawn from one sample of a study of response to subunit inactivated influenza vaccine. TCRdb re-called the RT-PCR reads with MiXCR, one entry per CDR3 protein. The sample consists of hundreds of thousands of distinct CDR3 sequences, around 18% of them appearing once. The source material was PBMCs from blood, sampled approximately 5 days after vaccination. The receptors here all came from a man aged 50 or older who received an inactivated influenza vaccine. CDR3s include the opening cysteine and the closing phenylalanine or tryptophan. Fields, in order: D gene, J gene, clone size, V gene, CDR3 DNA, CDR3 protein. The D gene is left open where the match is weak. Clone size is shown for a subset of rows, as once, few, many or a class of expanded clone.

D gene: .
J gene: TRBJ2-7
clone size: many
V gene: TRBV28
CDR3 DNA: TGTGCCAGCAGTTGGCAGTCCCTAGCGCAGAACTACGAGCAGTACTTC
CDR3 protein: CASSWQSLAQNYEQYF

D gene: TRBD1
J gene: TRBJ2-5
clone size: once
V gene: TRBV9
CDR3 DNA: TGTGCCAGCAGCCCTACCCCGGGACAGGGTTTAGAGACCCAGTACTTC
CDR3 protein: CASSPTPGQGLETQYF

D gene: TRBD1
J gene: TRBJ2-7
clone size: few
V gene: TRBV10-3
CDR3 DNA: TGTGCCATCAGTCCTGGACAGGGAGGCTCCTACGAGCAGTACTTC
CDR3 protein: CAISPGQGGSYEQYF

D gene: TRBD1
J gene: TRBJ1-2
clone size: .
V gene: TRBV4-3
CDR3 DNA: TGCGCCAGCAGCCGCAACAGGGGATTCGGCTACACCTTC
CDR3 protein: CASSRNRGFGYTF

D gene: TRBD2
J gene: TRBJ2-1
clone size: few
V gene: TRBV12-3/TRBV12-4
CDR3 DNA: TGTGCCAGCAGTTTTACGATCGGGGGGAATGAGCAGTTCTTC
CDR3 protein: CASSFTIGGNEQFF

D gene: .
J gene: TRBJ2-3
clone size: .
V gene: TRBV28
CDR3 DNA: TGTGCCAGCAGTTTCTTAAGTGCAGATACGCAGTATTTT
CDR3 protein: CASSFLSADTQYF

D gene: TRBD2
J gene: TRBJ2-2
clone size: few
V gene: TRBV5-1
CDR3 DNA: TGCGCCAGCAGCTTAAGCGGGAGGGCCGATATCGGGGAGCTGTTTTTT
CDR3 protein: CASSLSGRADIGELFF

D gene: .
J gene: TRBJ1-2
clone size: few
V gene: TRBV27
CDR3 DNA: TGTGCCAGCAGTCCTAATCCCTTTAACTATGGCTACACCTTC
CDR3 protein: CASSPNPFNYGYTF

D gene: .
J gene: TRBJ1-1
clone size: .
V gene: TRBV29-1
CDR3 DNA: TGCAGCGTAGGCGTTTCGGGGCCTAACACTGAAGCTTTCTTT
CDR3 protein: CSVGVSGPNTEAFF

D gene: TRBD1
J gene: TRBJ2-3
clone size: many
V gene: TRBV12-3/TRBV12-4
CDR3 DNA: TGTGCCAGCAGCTCACCCGGGACAGGGGTAGATACGCAGTATTTT
CDR3 protein: CASSSPGTGVDTQYF

D gene: .
J gene: TRBJ2-7
clone size: .
V gene: TRBV4-3
CDR3 DNA: TGCGCCAGCAGCCAAGATTGGCCGGGGACCGGCAAGGGGCAGTACTTC
CDR3 protein: CASSQDWPGTGKGQYF

D gene: .
J gene: TRBJ2-1
clone size: .
V gene: TRBV5-1
CDR3 DNA: TGCGCCAGCAGCTCCCAAAGGGCGGGGGCCGACCTAAGCTCCTACAATGAGCAGTTCTTC
CDR3 protein: CASSSQRAGADLSSYNEQFF

D gene: .
J gene: TRBJ1-4
clone size: few
V gene: TRBV12-3/TRBV12-4
CDR3 DNA: TGTGCCAGCAGTTTAAACAGTTACGTTGAAAAACTGTTTTTT
CDR3 protein: CASSLNSYVEKLFF

D gene: TRBD1
J gene: TRBJ1-6
clone size: few
V gene: TRBV6-1
CDR3 DNA: TGTGCCAGCAGGACAGGGGGCGCATCGAATTCACCCCTCCACTTT
CDR3 protein: CASRTGGASNSPLHF

D gene: .
J gene: TRBJ1-3
clone size: few
V gene: TRBV7-2
CDR3 DNA: TGTGCCAGCACTTCGGGGGTCTCTGGAAACACCATATATTTT
CDR3 protein: CASTSGVSGNTIYF

D gene: TRBD2
J gene: TRBJ2-1
clone size: .
V gene: TRBV9
CDR3 DNA: TGTGCCAGCAGCGTAGGTAGTGGGGGGGGTGTCGATGAGCAGTTCTTC
CDR3 protein: CASSVGSGGGVDEQFF

D gene: TRBD1
J gene: TRBJ2-1
clone size: few
V gene: TRBV15
CDR3 DNA: TGTGCCACCAGTCCCCGAGCAGGGGGCCATGAGCAGTTCTTC
CDR3 protein: CATSPRAGGHEQFF

D gene: .
J gene: TRBJ2-1
clone size: few
V gene: TRBV7-9
CDR3 DNA: TGTGCCAGCGATCCTTTTGGCGGCTCCTACAATGAGCAGTTCTTC
CDR3 protein: CASDPFGGSYNEQFF

D gene: TRBD2
J gene: TRBJ2-7
clone size: .
V gene: TRBV4-1
CDR3 DNA: TGCGCCAGCAGCCAAGATGCACTAGCGGGCTCCTACGAGCAGTACTTC
CDR3 protein: CASSQDALAGSYEQYF

D gene: .
J gene: TRBJ1-2
clone size: .
V gene: TRBV7-2
CDR3 DNA: TGTGCCAGCAGCTCACCCTGGGGGAGAAATGGCTACACCTTC
CDR3 protein: CASSSPWGRNGYTF

D gene: .
J gene: TRBJ2-1
clone size: many
V gene: TRBV30
CDR3 DNA: TGTGCCGCTTCCCGGGGGTACAATGAGCAGTTCTTC
CDR3 protein: CAASRGYNEQFF

D gene: .
J gene: TRBJ2-3
clone size: .
V gene: TRBV5-1
CDR3 DNA: TGCGCCAGCAGCTTGGGTTCCCGTCTCCACACAGATACGCAGTATTTT
CDR3 protein: CASSLGSRLHTDTQYF

D gene: TRBD2
J gene: TRBJ2-5
clone size: .
V gene: TRBV27
CDR3 DNA: TGTGCCAGCAGTCTCCAAGGGGGACTAGCAAGGGGAGAGACCCAGTACTTC
CDR3 protein: CASSLQGGLARGETQYF

D gene: TRBD1
J gene: TRBJ2-1
clone size: many
V gene: TRBV5-1
CDR3 DNA: TGCGCCAGCAGTCTCGGACAGGGGACTTACAATGAGCAGTTCTTC
CDR3 protein: CASSLGQGTYNEQFF

D gene: .
J gene: TRBJ1-4
clone size: .
V gene: TRBV7-2
CDR3 DNA: TGTGCCGGCAGCTTTAGGGGGAATGAAAAACTGTTTTTT
CDR3 protein: CAGSFRGNEKLFF

D gene: TRBD2
J gene: TRBJ2-1
clone size: few
V gene: TRBV20-1
CDR3 DNA: TGCAGTGCTAGCAAAATAGGACTAGCGGCCGCTAATTCGTATGAGCAGTTCTTC
CDR3 protein: CSASKIGLAAANSYEQFF

D gene: .
J gene: TRBJ2-3
clone size: .
V gene: TRBV2
CDR3 DNA: TGTGCCAGCAGGGGGATTATAGCGAATACCGGTCTCGGCACAGATACGCAGTATTTT
CDR3 protein: CASRGIIANTGLGTDTQYF

D gene: .
J gene: TRBJ2-3
clone size: .
V gene: TRBV20-1
CDR3 DNA: TGCAGTGCTAGCGCACCCGGGATTAGGGATCCAGATACGCAGTATTTT
CDR3 protein: CSASAPGIRDPDTQYF